Presented here are 28 T cell receptor beta chains from one specimen sequenced in a study of T cells in localized non-small cell lung cancer (dated by TCRdb to the early 2020s). The receptor library was made with the immunoSEQ multiplex PCR assay. The table was pulled from immuneACCESS by TCRdb, which kept in-frame rearrangements only. Such tables lose some clones; where checked, under half of the loss comes from unresolved V genes, and the rest has no known cause. In all, the sample holds nearly 2,000 clones, and under 30% of those were seen once. 7% to 7.5% of the sample is in the top ten clones. Here the sequenced sample was lung tumor tissue, taken before any cancer treatment. The receptors come from a woman aged 40-69 years with stage II squamous cell lung carcinoma.

The sample holds a few counts of this clone. The chain is built from TRBV11-3 and TRBJ1-3; D call uncertain. The CDR3 is 17 amino acids. CDR1 is SGHNT, CDR2 YENEEA, per germline. V was trimmed by 5 bases and J by 4 bases, leaving 21 bases between them. CDR3 sequence: CASSPVVRSFVGNTIYF. The CDR3 DNA reads as TGTGCCAGCAGCCCGGTAGTCCGAAGCTTTGTCGGAAACACCATATATTTT.

The CDR3 nucleotides are TGTGCCAGTAGTACGGTAACGTACCAAGAGACCCAGTACTTC. Translating gives CASSTVTYQETQYF. The chain links TRBV19 to TRBJ2-5; no reliable D call. This CDR3 has 14 amino acids. Germline V CDR1 and CDR2: LNHDA, SQIVND (reference sequence). V was clipped by 4 bases and J by 0 bases, with 9 bases between them.

The rearrangement joins TRBV19 to TRBJ1-1, with a tentative D call TRBD1 (5 bases). The CDR3 totals 12 residues. Germline-derived CDR1 and CDR2 are LNHDA and SQIVND (reference sequence). V shed 5 bases and J shed 10 bases, with 14 bases lying between them. This CDR3 is CASSLGPGRAFF. DNA for the CDR3: TGTGCCAGTAGTCTGGGACCCGGTAGAGCTTTCTTT.

The chain joins TRBV11-1 to TRBJ2-1; 9 bases align to TRBD2. Germline V gives CDR1 SGHAT, CDR2 FQDESV (reference sequence). After removal of 5 bases from V and 8 bases from J, the junction contained 7 bases not matched to a gene. There are 14 residues in the CDR3. CDR3: CASSVSGSQDEQFF. The CDR3 coding sequence is TGTGCCAGCAGCGTTAGCGGGAGTCAAGATGAGCAGTTCTTC.

The rearrangement links TRBV11-3 to TRBJ2-7; maybe TRBD1 (5 bases). CDR1 SGHNT and CDR2 YENEEA come from the germline V gene. The length of the CDR3 is 16 residues. Trimming shortened V by 0 bases and J by 0 bases, and 12 bases separated the two germline ends. CDR3 in amino acids: CASSLDTGRSSYEQYF. CDR3 coding DNA: TGTGCCAGCAGCTTAGATACAGGTCGTAGCTCCTACGAGCAGTACTTC.

The chain combines TRBV29-1 with TRBJ2-7, with 11 bases identical to TRBD1. Trimming cost V 5 bases and J 7 bases; bases outside gene matches: 4. Germline V gene data show CDR1 as SQVTM and CDR2 as ANQGSEA. CDR3 length equals 12 residues. CDR3 sequence (DNA): TGCAGCGTTAGGACAGGGGGCAGGGAGCAGTACTTC. Its protein product is CSVRTGGREQYF.

This clone has more than one count but fewer than ten. This chain uses TRBV7-6 with TRBJ1-2; TRBD1 aligns across 7 bases. CDR1 is SGHVS, CDR2 FNYEAQ, per germline. V lost 0 bases to trimming and J lost 4 bases; unmatched junction nucleotides: 5. The CDR3 has 15 amino acids. As DNA, the CDR3 is TGTGCCAGCAGCTTAGCGTCACAGGGGATCTATGGCTACACCTTC. Its protein is CASSLASQGIYGYTF.

This clone appeared a few times. The chain joins TRBV7-5 to TRBJ2-7; the DNA was not compared with TRBD2, the D call given in the table. TRBV7-5 is reported as a pseudogene. The CDR3 totals 14 residues. The DNA for the CDR3 is TGTGCCAGCAGCTTGCGGGTGGGATCCTACGAGCAGTACTTC. Its translation is CASSLRVGSYEQYF.

DNA for the CDR3: TGTGCCAGCAGCTTAGATCCCGCAGGGGAGACCCAGTACTTC. Protein product: CASSLDPAGETQYF. The J gene is TRBJ2-5, the V gene TRBV11-3, with D possibly matching TRBD1 (5 bases). Between the trimmed V and J ends, which lost 0 bases and 5 bases, there was a span of 10 bases. This CDR3 spans 14 amino acids. Germline V gene sequence: CDR1 SGHNT, CDR2 YENEEA.

The chain employs TRBV19 and TRBJ1-2; 7 nucleotides match TRBD1. The CDR3 runs to 14 residues. The ends lost 8 bases at V and 5 bases at J; junction bases unmatched: 11. In germline, CDR1 is LNHDA, CDR2 SQIVND (reference sequence). CDR3 sequence reads: CASRDRDFGYGYTF. DNA of the CDR3: TGTGCCAGTCGTGACAGGGACTTTGGGTATGGCTACACCTTC.

The rearrangement uses TRBV28 and TRBJ2-7; D is possibly TRBD1 (5 bases). CDR1 is MDHEN, CDR2 SYDVKM, per germline. The V and J ends lost 2 bases and 0 bases respectively, with 8 bases between them. This CDR3 comprises 14 residues. In nucleotides, the CDR3 is TGTGCCAGCAGTTTAGGGGCACACTCCTACGAGCAGTACTTC. Encoded protein: CASSLGAHSYEQYF.

The gene calls are TRBV14 and TRBJ1-3; D ambiguous. The CDR3 covers 13 residues. Trimming removed 0 bases from V and 3 bases from J, with 3 bases in between. Germline CDR1 is SGHDN and CDR2 is FVKESK. This CDR3 reads CASSQDVGNTIYF. CDR3 nucleotides: TGTGCCAGCAGCCAAGATGTTGGAAACACCATATATTTT.

The chain uses TRBV14 and TRBJ1-1, with D possibly matching TRBD1 (5 bases). The CDR3 is made up of 15 amino acids. Deletions cut 1 base from V and 1 base from J, with 10 bases between. Germline V gene lookup returns CDR1 SGHDN and CDR2 FVKESK. DNA of the CDR3: TGTGCCAGCAGCCAAGTTTCAGGGTGGAACACTGAAGCTTTCTTT. Translating it yields CASSQVSGWNTEAFF.

The gene calls are TRBV5-1 and TRBJ1-4; 9 bases agree with TRBD1. From germline, CDR1 is SGHRS and CDR2 YFSETQ. V dropped 3 bases and J dropped 10; count of bases not matched to a gene: 13. CDR3 length: 16 residues. CDR3 in DNA: TGCGCCAGCAGCTCCGGGACAGGGCGAAACTTGGCAAAACTGTTTTTT. It yields the protein CASSSGTGRNLAKLFF.

This clone was seen only a few times. The gene calls are TRBV6-8 and TRBJ2-5, with D possibly TRBD1 on 6 matching bases. CDR1 and CDR2 (germline): MNHGY, SAAAGT. The V gene lost 8 bases and the J gene lost 2 bases, with 9 bases spanning the gap. The CDR3 is made up of 12 amino acids. The CDR3 region is CASGQQQETQYF. Written as DNA, the CDR3 is TGTGCCAGCGGACAGCAACAAGAGACCCAGTACTTC.

This clone was recorded a few times. This chain connects TRBV28 to TRBJ1-2, with no clear D. Germline-derived CDR1 and CDR2 are MDHEN and SYDVKM. CDR3 size: 13 residues. V lost 2 bases to trimming and J lost 4 bases, with 8 bases between them. The DNA of the CDR3 is TGTGCCAGCAGTTTACACAGCTTCTATGGCTACACCTTC. It yields the protein CASSLHSFYGYTF.

This clone was seen more than once but under ten times. This rearrangement joins TRBV6-8 to TRBJ1-2, with D maybe TRBD1 (6 bases). V lost 4 bases to trimming and J lost 6 bases, with 12 bases between them. CDR3 length: 13 residues. CDR1 MNHGY and CDR2 SAAAGT come from the germline V gene. The DNA for the CDR3 is TGTGCCAGCAGTTGGCACAGGGTAGATGGCTACACCTTC. Amino acid sequence: CASSWHRVDGYTF.

This clone was counted between two and nine times. The chain carries TRBV11-3 and TRBJ1-3; D is possibly TRBD1 (5 bases). Trimming removed 5 bases at V and 0 bases at J, with 14 bases between. Germline lookup yields CDR1 SGHNT and CDR2 YENEEA. The CDR3 extends over 16 amino acids. The CDR3 here is CASSPGWGNSGNTIYF. DNA of the CDR3: TGTGCCAGCAGCCCCGGCTGGGGGAACTCTGGAAACACCATATATTTT.

This clone was counted a few times. Written as DNA, the CDR3 is TGTGCCAGCAGTTACTCCGGTTCCCCCCAGTACTTC. This translates into CASSYSGSPQYF. The chain links TRBV6-8 to TRBJ2-5; no firm D call. Trimming took 0 bases from V and 9 from J, leaving 8 bases between them. The CDR3 runs to 12 residues. The germline gives CDR1 MNHGY, CDR2 SAAAGT.

The chain is built from TRBV11-3 and TRBJ2-6; possibly TRBD1 or TRBD2 for D (5 bases each). The CDR3 has 17 amino acids. V lost 5 bases and J lost 3, with 17 bases in between. The germline CDR1 and CDR2 sequences are SGHNT and YENEEA. The CDR3 DNA follows: TGTGCCAGCAGCCTAGGCAGGGCCGGGGATGGGGCCAACGTCCTGACTTTC. Protein: CASSLGRAGDGANVLTF.

This clone qualifies as large. The rearrangement links TRBV11-3 to TRBJ1-2; 11 bases are shared with TRBD1. V lost 4 bases and J lost 4; bases outside the gene matches: 11. The CDR3 is 17 residues long. Germline CDR1 and CDR2: SGHNT and YENEEA. CDR3 amino acids: CASSSTLRDRGFYGYTF. For the CDR3, the DNA is TGTGCCAGCAGCTCTACTCTCCGGGACAGGGGGTTCTATGGCTACACCTTC.

There are a few counts of this clone. This chain joins TRBV11-3 and TRBJ1-2; D not resolved. V lost 5 bases, J lost 5 bases, and 18 bases lay in between. Germline V gives CDR1 SGHNT, CDR2 YENEEA. The CDR3 has 15 amino acids. The DNA of the CDR3 is TGTGCCAGCAGCCCTGTTCGGGCCCACAGATATGGCTACACCTTC. Protein sequence: CASSPVRAHRYGYTF.

This clone was seen more than once but under ten times. The chain is built from TRBV11-3 and TRBJ2-3; a possible D gene is TRBD2 (5 bases). Trimming left V 3 bases short and J 5 bases short, with 12 bases between. The CDR3 spans 14 residues. Germline V CDR1 and CDR2: SGHNT, YENEEA. In DNA form, the CDR3 reads TGTGCCAGCAGCTTGAGGGAGTGGGGAGATACGCAGTATTTT. Its translation: CASSLREWGDTQYF. The complete variable domain, with remaining parts taken from reference TRBV11-3 and TRBJ2-3, reads EAGVVQSPRYKIIEKKQPVAFWCNPISGHNTLYWYLQNLGQGPELLIRYENEEAVDDSQLPKDRFSAERLKGVDSTLKIQPAELGDSAVYLCASSLREWGDTQYFGPGTRLTVL.

The chain is built from TRBV29-1 and TRBJ2-6; D tentatively fits TRBD1 or TRBD2 (6 bases each). The CDR3 consists of 16 residues. Between the trimmed V and J ends, which lost 5 bases and 4 bases, there was a span of 18 bases. The germline V gene encodes CDR1 SQVTM and CDR2 ANQGSEA. CDR3 in amino acids: CSVRGPSLSGANVLTF. CDR3 bases: TGCAGCGTTCGGGGGCCAAGTCTCTCCGGGGCCAACGTCCTGACTTTC.

The CDR3 DNA reads TGCGCCAGCAGCCCGAGGGCGGCAGTTAATGAAAAACTGTTTTTT. It is translated as CASSPRAAVNEKLFF. The J gene is TRBJ1-4, the V gene TRBV5-1; D gene unclear. Germline assignment: CDR1 SGHRS and CDR2 YFSETQ. The CDR3 is made up of 15 amino acids. The V gene lost 4 bases and the J gene lost 4 bases, with 14 bases spanning the gap.

This clone was seen a few times. The chain joins TRBV30 to TRBJ1-5; 7 bases are a match to TRBD1. The CDR3 has 14 amino acids. CDR1 is GTSNPN, CDR2 SVGIG, per germline (reference sequence). The J segment lost 4 bases and the V segment lost 2 bases, leaving 5 bases of the junction unmatched. The CDR3 spells CAWSHRGGNQPQHF. The CDR3 DNA sequence: TGTGCCTGGAGTCACAGGGGTGGGAATCAGCCCCAGCATTTT.

In its sample, this clone was seen a few times. One end of the junction varies from germline; a read error may be responsible. This chain joins TRBV11-3 and TRBJ2-7; D is possibly TRBD1 or TRBD2 (5 bases each). Germline loops: CDR1 SGHNT, CDR2 YENEEA. CDR3 length: 14 residues. CDR3: CASSPNDDSGPRHF. CDR3 DNA: TGTGCCAGCAGCCCGAACGATGACAGCGGCCCTAGGCACTTC. The full variable domain, in which reference TRBV11-3 and TRBJ2-7 provide the parts outside the CDR3, is EAGVVQSPRYKIIEKKQPVAFWCNPISGHNTLYWYLQNLGQGPELLIRYENEEAVDDSQLPKDRFSAERLKGVDSTLKIQPAELGDSAVYLCASSPNDDSGPRHFGPGTRLTVT.

This clone was detected only a few times. This chain uses TRBV7-6 with TRBJ2-7; 14 bases agree with TRBD2. Germline CDR1 reads SGHVS; CDR2 reads FNYEAQ. V was pared by 5 bases and J by 0 bases, with 3 bases of the junction left unmatched. The CDR3 has 16 amino acids. In DNA form, the CDR3 reads TGTGCCAGCAGCCATGGGACTAGCGGGGGCTCCTACGAGCAGTACTTC. Translation: CASSHGTSGGSYEQYF.